Shown below are 26 T cell receptor beta chains from a single sample sequenced in a study of T cell responses to AZD1222 COVID-19 vaccine (dated by TCRdb to the early 2020s). Reading the label with the study, this specimen's time point is: about 28 days (+/-7) after the second vaccine dose. Preparation of the library involved the immunoSEQ multiplex PCR assay. TCRdb took over this immuneACCESS table, retaining in-frame rearrangements with V and J assigned. Such tables are incomplete; in checked studies, under half of the missing clones stem from an unresolved V gene, and the remainder is unexplained. Recorded for this sample are some 120,000 clones; around 92% of them occurred a single time. Around 8% of the sample comes from the top ten. The input for sequencing was peripheral blood, taken 28 days after the second AZD1222 dose. The receptor set was obtained from an adult who received the AZD1222 COVID-19 vaccine.

The chain carries TRBV15 and TRBJ1-2; 12 bases fit TRBD1. CDR1 and CDR2 (germline): LNHNV, YYDKDF (reference sequence). J was trimmed by 4 bases and V by 1 base; bases with no gene match: 4. The length of the CDR3 is 16 residues. The DNA for the CDR3 is TGTGCCACCAGCAGAGGGGACAGGGGGCGCGCCTATGGCTACACCTTC. As protein: CATSRGDRGRAYGYTF. Full variable domain (rest looked up from reference TRBV15 and TRBJ1-2): DAMVIQNPRYQVTQFGKPVTLSCSQTLNHNVMYWYQQKSSQAPKLLFHYYDKDFNNEADTPDNFQSRRPNTSFCFLDIRSPGLGDTAMYLCATSRGDRGRAYGYTFGSGTRLTVV.

The chain uses TRBV15 and TRBJ2-7; 10 bases are a match to TRBD2. CDR3 length: 15 amino acids. CDR1 LNHNV and CDR2 YYDKDF come from the germline V gene (reference sequence). After removal of 5 bases from V and 4 bases from J, the junction contained 8 bases not matched to a gene. CDR3 region: CATSETTSGLYEQYF. The CDR3 coding sequence is TGTGCCACCAGCGAAACGACTAGCGGGTTGTACGAGCAGTACTTC.

V is TRBV5-1 and J is TRBJ1-3; D may be TRBD1 (6 bases). V was trimmed by 2 bases and J by 4 bases, leaving 13 bases between them. Germline V gives CDR1 SGHRS, CDR2 YFSETQ. CDR3 size: 15 residues. The CDR3 reads CASSLMTGSGNTIYF. The CDR3 DNA reads as TGCGCCAGCAGCTTAATGACAGGTTCGGGAAACACCATATATTTT. The whole variable domain, filled in from reference TRBV5-1 and TRBJ1-3, reads KAGVTQTPRYLIKTRGQQVTLSCSPISGHRSVSWYQQTPGQGLQFLFEYFSETQRNKGNFPGRFSGRQFSNSRSEMNVSTLELGDSALYLCASSLMTGSGNTIYFGEGSWLTVV.

Note on this clone: Other DNA sequences within the sample encode an identical CDR3. This chain uses TRBV14 with TRBJ1-3; D gene ambiguous. CDR1 is SGHDN, CDR2 FVKESK, per germline. The V and J ends lost 0 bases and 2 bases respectively, with 11 bases between them. The CDR3 runs to 16 residues. CDR3: CASSQDLWVAGNTIYF. As DNA, the CDR3 is TGTGCCAGCAGCCAAGATCTCTGGGTTGCTGGAAACACCATATATTTT.

V usage is TRBV11-2 and J usage is TRBJ1-2; possibly TRBD1 for D (6 bases). In germline, CDR1 is SGHAT, CDR2 FQNNGV. V dropped 1 base and J dropped 0 bases, with 15 bases sitting between them. The CDR3 is made up of 17 amino acids. CDR3 region: CASSLAGARQSNYGYTF. Here the CDR3 DNA reads TGTGCCAGCAGCTTAGCGGGGGCCAGACAATCTAACTATGGCTACACCTTC.

This chain uses TRBV28 with TRBJ1-3; tentative D call: TRBD1 (5 bases). Per the germline V gene, CDR1 is MDHEN and CDR2 is SYDVKM. Trimming left V 1 base short and J 4 bases short, with 8 bases between. The CDR3 is made up of 14 amino acids. Here the CDR3 DNA reads TGTGCCAGCAGTTTATCAGGGTTAGGAAACACCATATATTTT. Translating it yields CASSLSGLGNTIYF.

This clone has a single count. This chain joins TRBV3-1 (or the pseudogene TRBV3-2) and TRBJ1-2; 8 nucleotides match TRBD1. Trimming took 1 base from V and 8 from J; bases not matched to a gene: 12. The CDR3 covers 16 residues. Germline CDR1 and CDR2: LGHDT and YNNKEL (reference sequence). In DNA, the CDR3 is TGTGCCAGCAGCCAAGTTTATGGGCAGGGGGCGCGAGGCTACACCTTC. Its protein is CASSQVYGQGARGYTF.

The chain couples TRBV4-1 to TRBJ1-4; D is ambiguous. V was cut by 1 base and J by 6 bases, with 9 bases left in between. Germline V gives CDR1 MGHRA, CDR2 YSYEKL. The length of the CDR3 is 14 residues. The CDR3 DNA reads TGCGCCAGCAGCCAAGTAGGGTCCGATGAAAAACTGTTTTTT. Amino acids: CASSQVGSDEKLFF.

The chain links TRBV3-1 (or the pseudogene TRBV3-2) to TRBJ2-7; no firm D call. V was cut by 4 bases and J by 2 bases, with 12 bases left in between. The CDR3 runs 14 residues. Germline CDR1 and CDR2: LGHDT and YNNKEL (reference sequence). CDR3 in amino acids: CASSLGSTAYEQYF. The CDR3, as DNA: TGTGCCAGCAGCCTAGGCTCTACGGCCTACGAGCAGTACTTC.

The chain links TRBV28 to TRBJ1-2; D unresolved. The CDR3 loop spans 15 amino acids. The V end was cut by 6 bases, the J end by 8 bases, with 22 bases between. Germline assignment: CDR1 MDHEN and CDR2 SYDVKM. Here the CDR3 reads CASRYPFGESGGYTF. The CDR3 bases are TGTGCCAGCAGATATCCCTTTGGGGAGTCGGGAGGCTACACCTTC.

This chain uses TRBV27 with TRBJ1-2; weak D call: TRBD1 (6 bases). The V and J ends lost 6 bases and 6 bases respectively, with 17 bases between them. The CDR3 sequence is 14 residues long. CDR1 and CDR2 (germline): MNHEY, SMNVEV (reference sequence). CDR3 bases: TGTGCCAGCAGCCCCATATGGGGGGCGGATGGCTACACCTTC. This sequence encodes CASSPIWGADGYTF.

V gene TRBV19 combines with J gene TRBJ2-1; TRBD2 might be the D (5 bases). This CDR3 comprises 13 residues. CDR1 is LNHDA and CDR2 is SQIVND in the germline V gene (reference sequence). V lost 5 bases and J 10 bases, leaving 15 bases between the germline ends. CDR3 amino acids: CASSSGTANEQFF. The CDR3, as DNA: TGTGCCAGTAGTTCGGGAACAGCCAACGAGCAGTTCTTC.

V gene TRBV3-1 (or the pseudogene TRBV3-2) combines with J gene TRBJ1-5; D call uncertain. Per germline, CDR1 LGHDT and CDR2 YNNKEL (reference sequence). V was trimmed by 1 base and J by 3 bases, leaving 7 bases between them. There are 14 residues in the CDR3. The DNA for the CDR3 is TGTGCCAGCAGCCAAGCAGGTGACAATCAGCCCCAGCATTTT. Translating gives CASSQAGDNQPQHF.

The rearrangement joins TRBV9 to TRBJ1-6; D is uncertain. Germline lookup yields CDR1 SGDLS and CDR2 YYNGEE. This CDR3 region has 15 residues. Trimming left V 0 bases short and J 4 bases short, with 8 bases between. The CDR3 nucleotides are TGTGCCAGCAGCGTAGAAGGAACGTATAATTCACCCCTCCACTTT. Its protein is CASSVEGTYNSPLHF.

The CDR3 loop reads CASSPPGRTSNTGELFF. As DNA, the CDR3 is TGTGCCAGCTCACCACCCGGGAGGACCTCGAACACCGGGGAGCTGTTTTTT. The chain recombines TRBV18 with TRBJ2-2; the match to TRBD2 covers 7 bases. V was clipped by 0 bases and J by 0 bases; unmatched bases: 4. CDR3 length: 17 amino acids. Germline values: CDR1 KGHSH, CDR2 LQKENI.

The V call is TRBV4-1, the J call TRBJ2-1, with TRBD2 matching over 11 bases. V lost 2 bases to trimming and J lost 5 bases; unmatched junction nucleotides: 5. Germline V gives CDR1 MGHRA, CDR2 YSYEKL. The CDR3 runs to 16 residues. The CDR3 DNA follows: TGCGCCAGCAGCCAACCTAGCGGGAGGATAGACAATGAGCAGTTCTTC. It translates to CASSQPSGRIDNEQFF.

In its sample, this clone was seen a few times. The chain combines TRBV24-1 with TRBJ1-5; TRBD1 is a possible D gene (5 bases). V was shortened by 3 bases and J by 6 bases, with 17 bases between the two germline ends. CDR1 is KGHDR, CDR2 SFDVKD, per germline. There are 16 residues in the CDR3. The CDR3 DNA is TGTGCCACCAGTGATCCAGCCGGAGGGGTTGGTCAGCCCCAGCATTTT. Translated: CATSDPAGGVGQPQHF.

The rearrangement links TRBV6-5 to TRBJ1-6; D is undetermined. The CDR3 totals 13 residues. Germline V gives CDR1 MNHEY, CDR2 SVGAGI. V dropped 8 bases and J dropped 14 bases, with 19 bases sitting between them. The CDR3 nucleotides read TGTGCCAGCTTTAGGGCTCCCACGGGATCCCTCCACTTT. Translating it yields CASFRAPTGSLHF.

The genes are TRBV18 and TRBJ1-4; a weak D match, TRBD1 (5 bases). CDR1 is KGHSH and CDR2 is LQKENI in the germline V gene. There are 15 residues in the CDR3. V lost 2 bases and J 5 bases, leaving 12 bases between the germline ends. CDR3 in amino acids: CASSPKQGVNEKLFF. The DNA of the CDR3 is TGTGCCAGCTCACCAAAACAAGGGGTGAATGAAAAACTGTTTTTT.

The V and J genes are TRBV21-1 and TRBJ1-1. TRBV21-1 is recorded as a pseudogene. The CDR3 is made up of 13 amino acids. The CDR3 DNA sequence: TGTGCCAGCACCTCTAGTCGGAACACTGAAGCTTTCTTT. The encoded protein is CASTSSRNTEAFF.

The chain is built from TRBV7-8 and TRBJ2-7, with a weak D call TRBD1 (5 bases). This CDR3 has 16 residues. V was cut by 7 bases and J by 3 bases, with 22 bases left in between. Germline V gene data show CDR1 as SGHVS and CDR2 as FQNEAQ. For the CDR3, the DNA is TGTGCCAGCACCCAAAGAGTTCTAATGGGGCTCTACGAGCAGTACTTC. This translates into CASTQRVLMGLYEQYF.

The rearrangement links TRBV19 to TRBJ2-2; D ambiguous. CDR3 length: 14 residues. CDR1 and CDR2 (germline): LNHDA, SQIVND (reference sequence). The V gene lost 3 bases and the J gene lost 8 bases, with 13 bases spanning the gap. The CDR3 sequence is CASSMFTDPGELFF. CDR3 coding DNA: TGTGCCAGTAGTATGTTTACAGACCCAGGGGAGCTGTTTTTT. The full variable domain, rest sourced from reference TRBV19 and TRBJ2-2, is DGGITQSPKYLFRKEGQNVTLSCEQNLNHDAMYWYRQDPGQGLRLIYYSQIVNDFQKGDIAEGYSVSREKKESFPLTVTSAQKNPTAFYLCASSMFTDPGELFFGEGSRLTVL.

The chain uses TRBV21-1 and TRBJ2-5; no check of the table's D call, TRBD2, against the DNA was made. TRBV21-1 is a known pseudogene. CDR3 length: 15 residues. The CDR3 sequence is CASSKESSAQETQYF. The DNA of the CDR3 is TGTGCCAGCAGCAAAGAATCTAGCGCTCAAGAGACCCAGTACTTC.

The chain recombines TRBV28 with TRBJ1-1; no reliable D call. V was pared by 3 bases and J by 8 bases, with 7 bases between. CDR1 and CDR2 (germline): MDHEN, SYDVKM. This CDR3 has 11 amino acids. The CDR3 DNA is TGTGCCAGCAGTTTGGGAGTGGAAGCTTTCTTT. It encodes CASSLGVEAFF.

V and J are TRBV19 and TRBJ1-2, with D maybe TRBD1 (5 bases). Germline loops: CDR1 LNHDA, CDR2 SQIVND (reference sequence). The CDR3 is made up of 14 amino acids. V was shortened by 5 bases and J by 4 bases, with 14 bases between the two germline ends. This CDR3 is CASSPWGESYGYTF. For the CDR3, the DNA is TGTGCCAGTAGTCCCTGGGGGGAGTCCTATGGCTACACCTTC.

J is TRBJ1-2 and V is TRBV11-2; D is unclear. CDR1 SGHAT and CDR2 FQNNGV come from the germline V gene. The CDR3 is made up of 15 amino acids. V shed 5 bases and J shed 2 bases, with 15 bases lying between them. The CDR3: CASSTDPYLNYGYTF. CDR3 sequence (DNA): TGTGCCAGCAGCACCGACCCGTACCTGAACTATGGCTACACCTTC.